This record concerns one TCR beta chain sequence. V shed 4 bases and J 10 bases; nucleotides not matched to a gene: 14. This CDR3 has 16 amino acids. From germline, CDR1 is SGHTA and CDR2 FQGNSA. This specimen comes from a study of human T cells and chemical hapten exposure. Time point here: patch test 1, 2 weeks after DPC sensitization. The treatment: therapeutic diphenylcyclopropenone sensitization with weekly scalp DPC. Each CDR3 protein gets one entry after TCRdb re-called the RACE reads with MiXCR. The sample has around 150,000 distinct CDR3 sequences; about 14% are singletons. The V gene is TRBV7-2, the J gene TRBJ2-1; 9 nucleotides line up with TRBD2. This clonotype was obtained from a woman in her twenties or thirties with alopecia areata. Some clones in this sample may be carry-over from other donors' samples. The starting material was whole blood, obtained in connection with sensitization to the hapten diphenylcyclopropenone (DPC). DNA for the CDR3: TGTGCCAGCAGCTCTCTTTCTCTTAGCGGGAGTTACGAGCAGTTCTTC. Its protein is CASSSLSLSGSYEQFF.